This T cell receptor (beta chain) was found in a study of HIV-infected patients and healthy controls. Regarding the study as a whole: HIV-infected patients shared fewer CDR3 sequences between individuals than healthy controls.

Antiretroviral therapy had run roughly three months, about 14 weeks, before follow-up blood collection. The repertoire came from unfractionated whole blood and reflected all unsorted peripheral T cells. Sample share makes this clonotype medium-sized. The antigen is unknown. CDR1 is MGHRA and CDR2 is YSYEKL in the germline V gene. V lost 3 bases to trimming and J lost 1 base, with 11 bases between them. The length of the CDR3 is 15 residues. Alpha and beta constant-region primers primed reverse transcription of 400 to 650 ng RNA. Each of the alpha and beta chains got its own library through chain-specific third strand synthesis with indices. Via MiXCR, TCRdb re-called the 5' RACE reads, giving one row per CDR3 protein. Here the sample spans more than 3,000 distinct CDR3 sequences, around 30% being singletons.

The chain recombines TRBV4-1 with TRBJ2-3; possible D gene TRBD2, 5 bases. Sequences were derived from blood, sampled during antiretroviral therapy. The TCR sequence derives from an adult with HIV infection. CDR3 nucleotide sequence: TGCGCCAGCAGCCAGAACCTGAGGGGCACAGATACGCAGTATTTT. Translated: CASSQNLRGTDTQYF.